A single sample gave rise to the 20 T cell receptor beta chains below, sequenced in a study of blood T cell repertoires in COVID-19. Measured with immunoSEQ multiplex PCR; TCRdb has only the in-frame clones, and not every one. The sample holds around 50,000 clones, approximately 82% seen once. The sequenced material came from PBMCs or T cells enriched from blood (not recorded which). These receptors all come from a woman aged 50 to 60 with acute COVID-19.

Only a few counts were recorded for this clone. CDR3 DNA: TGTGCCAGCAGCTTAGAGGGGGACACCTACCAAGAGACCCAGTACTTC. Amino acid sequence: CASSLEGDTYQETQYF. The gene calls are TRBV11-3 and TRBJ2-5, with TRBD1 as a possible D gene (6 bases). The CDR3 is 16 amino acids. The germline V gene encodes CDR1 SGHNT and CDR2 YENEEA. Trimming removed 0 bases from V and 0 bases from J, with 11 bases in between.

The chain is built from TRBV3-1 (or the pseudogene TRBV3-2) and TRBJ2-5; 10 positions agree with TRBD1. The V and J ends lost 4 bases and 2 bases, in that order; junction bases with no gene match: 10. The length of the CDR3 is 17 residues. In germline, CDR1 is LGHDT, CDR2 YNNKEL (reference sequence). The CDR3 bases are TGTGCCAGCAGCCCTATCTGGGGGACAGGGGAACAAGAGACCCAGTACTTC. It is translated as CASSPIWGTGEQETQYF.

In its sample, this clone ranks as medium-sized. CDR3 DNA: TGTGCCAGCAGTGAGAAAAGACAGCTCCTCCACTTT. This sequence encodes CASSEKRQLLHF. The chain uses TRBV6-1 and TRBJ1-6, with D possibly matching TRBD1 (5 bases). V lost 3 bases and J 15 bases, leaving 12 bases between the germline ends. From germline, CDR1 is MNHNS and CDR2 SASEGT. The CDR3 has 12 residues.

The chain has TRBV24-1 and TRBJ2-7; 8 nucleotides agree with TRBD1. J was trimmed by 1 base and V by 1 base; bases with no gene match: 5. The CDR3 is 16 residues long. Germline CDR1 KGHDR, CDR2 SFDVKD. CDR3: CATSDLRDRGSYEQYF. The CDR3 DNA reads TGTGCCACCAGTGATTTACGAGACAGGGGATCCTACGAGCAGTACTTC.

This clone was recorded a few times. The chain combines TRBV3-1 (or the pseudogene TRBV3-2) with TRBJ1-1; D not certain. The CDR3 is made up of 14 amino acids. CDR1 and CDR2 from the germline V gene are LGHDT and YNNKEL (reference sequence). Trimming cost V 8 bases and J 1 base, with 14 bases left between them. CDR3 sequence: CASRKSSGNTEAFF. DNA for the CDR3: TGTGCCAGCCGTAAATCGTCCGGGAACACTGAAGCTTTCTTT.

V is TRBV3-1 (or the pseudogene TRBV3-2) and J is TRBJ1-1; D call uncertain. The germline gives CDR1 LGHDT, CDR2 YNNKEL (reference sequence). CDR3 length: 12 residues. Between the trimmed V and J ends, which lost 7 bases and 3 bases, there was a span of 9 bases. The CDR3 bases are TGTGCCAGCAATCACGGGGACACTGAAGCTTTCTTT. Protein: CASNHGDTEAFF.

The rearrangement links TRBV13 to TRBJ2-1; 9 nucleotides match TRBD2. CDR1 and CDR2 (germline): PRHDT, FYEKMQ (reference sequence). The V segment lost 8 bases and the J segment 7 bases; nucleotides outside the gene matches: 12. CDR3 length: 15 amino acids. The DNA for the CDR3 is TGTGCCAGCCGAGCCCCAGCGGGGGGTTCAAATGAGCAGTTCTTC. Its protein product is CASRAPAGGSNEQFF. Based on the CDR3 plus reference TRBV13 and TRBJ2-1, the full variable domain is AAGVIQSPRHLIKEKRETATLKCYPIPRHDTVYWYQQGPGQDPQFLISFYEKMQSDKGSIPDRFSAQQFSDYHSELNMSSLELGDSALYFCASRAPAGGSNEQFFGPGTRLTVL.

The chain carries TRBV12-3 or TRBV12-4 and TRBJ1-2; 7 bases are shared with TRBD1. The CDR3 has 13 residues. The V segment lost 0 bases and the J segment 8 bases; nucleotides outside the gene matches: 3. CDR3 bases: TGTGCCAGCAGTTTAGCGACAGGGCACGGCTACACCTTC. Amino acid sequence: CASSLATGHGYTF.

The chain uses TRBV2 and TRBJ2-3; TRBD1 might be the D (6 bases). Germline assignment: CDR1 SNHLY and CDR2 FYNNEI. The CDR3 has 12 residues. Trimming left V 6 bases short and J 4 bases short, with 8 bases between. As DNA, the CDR3 is TGTGCCAGCAGCAGGGGCTCAGATACGCAGTATTTT. Residues: CASSRGSDTQYF.

This CDR3 is CATSPKTTHSNQPQHF. DNA for the CDR3: TGTGCCACCAGCCCCAAGACAACACATAGCAATCAGCCCCAGCATTTT. V gene TRBV15 combines with J gene TRBJ1-5, with unresolved D. The length of the CDR3 is 16 residues. Trimming took 5 bases from V and 0 from J, leaving 14 bases between them. Germline CDR1 is LNHNV and CDR2 is YYDKDF (reference sequence). The entire variable domain, with the rest obtained from reference TRBV15 and TRBJ1-5, is as follows: DAMVIQNPRYQVTQFGKPVTLSCSQTLNHNVMYWYQQKSSQAPKLLFHYYDKDFNNEADTPDNFQSRRPNTSFCFLDIRSPGLGDTAMYLCATSPKTTHSNQPQHFGDGTRLSIL.

The chain is built from TRBV2 and TRBJ2-5; TRBD1 is a possible D gene (6 bases). The V end was cut by 2 bases, the J end by 4 bases, with 8 bases between. The germline gives CDR1 SNHLY, CDR2 FYNNEI. The CDR3 totals 13 residues. The CDR3, as DNA: TGTGCCAGCAGTGAACAGGGGAGAGAGACCCAGTACTTC. Translated: CASSEQGRETQYF.

V gene TRBV3-1 (or the pseudogene TRBV3-2) combines with J gene TRBJ2-1; D possibly corresponds to TRBD2 (6 bases). The CDR3 is 15 residues long. V dropped 0 bases and J dropped 7 bases, with 13 bases sitting between them. CDR1 is LGHDT and CDR2 is YNNKEL in the germline V gene (reference sequence). In nucleotides, the CDR3 is TGTGCCAGCAGCCAAGATCACCGGGGGAAGAATGAGCAGTTCTTC. It codes for CASSQDHRGKNEQFF.

The rearrangement joins TRBV10-1 to TRBJ2-7, with 9 bases aligning to TRBD1. Per the germline V gene, CDR1 is WNHNN and CDR2 is SYGVQD (reference sequence). There are 14 residues in the CDR3. V was pared by 4 bases and J by 4 bases, with 5 bases of the junction left unmatched. The CDR3 spells CASSAGTGFYEQYF. The CDR3 coding sequence is TGCGCCAGCAGTGCCGGGACAGGGTTTTACGAGCAGTACTTC.

The chain is built from TRBV19 and TRBJ1-1; 7 nucleotides line up with TRBD1. After removal of 5 bases from V and 5 bases from J, the junction contained 5 bases not matched to a gene. The germline V gene encodes CDR1 LNHDA and CDR2 SQIVND (reference sequence). This CDR3 region has 13 residues. The CDR3 is CASSGQVGTEAFF. CDR3 coding DNA: TGTGCCAGTAGTGGACAGGTGGGTACTGAAGCTTTCTTT. Drawing the rest from reference TRBV19 and TRBJ1-1, the complete variable domain is DGGITQSPKYLFRKEGQNVTLSCEQNLNHDAMYWYRQDPGQGLRLIYYSQIVNDFQKGDIAEGYSVSREKKESFPLTVTSAQKNPTAFYLCASSGQVGTEAFFGQGTRLTVV.

The chain carries TRBV7-3 and TRBJ2-6, with 7 bases fitting TRBD1. V lost 1 base, J lost 3 bases, and 9 bases stayed unmatched. CDR1 and CDR2 (germline): SGHTA, FQGTGA. The CDR3 totals 18 residues. The CDR3 nucleotides read TGTGCCAGCAGCTTAAGCCAGGGGGTTTTAGGTGGGGCCAACGTCCTGACTTTC. This sequence encodes CASSLSQGVLGGANVLTF.

V gene TRBV4-1 combines with J gene TRBJ2-5; D is undetermined. CDR3 length: 13 residues. CDR1 and CDR2 (germline): MGHRA, YSYEKL. Trimming left V 1 base short and J 5 bases short, with 8 bases between. CDR3 sequence (DNA): TGCGCCAGCAGCCAAGGAGCGAAGGAGACCCAGTACTTC. Translating gives CASSQGAKETQYF.

The chain joins TRBV6-2 or TRBV6-3 to TRBJ1-5; D perhaps matches TRBD1 (5 bases). CDR1 is MNHEY, CDR2 SVGEGT, per germline. V shed 5 bases and J shed 8 bases, with 13 bases lying between them. The CDR3 is made up of 13 amino acids. The CDR3, as DNA: TGTGCCAGCAGTACCAGGGATATAGAGCCCCAGCATTTT. Translated, it gives CASSTRDIEPQHF.

This chain links TRBV27 with TRBJ2-3, with a weak D call TRBD1 (7 bases). CDR3 length: 14 residues. Germline values: CDR1 MNHEY, CDR2 SMNVEV (reference sequence). V was pared by 6 bases and J by 6 bases, with 16 bases between. The CDR3 here is CASRYSTGRDTQYF. In DNA form, the CDR3 reads TGTGCCAGCAGATACTCGACAGGGAGGGATACGCAGTATTTT.

V and J are TRBV6-4 and TRBJ2-7; TRBD1 agrees at 7 bases. In germline, CDR1 is MRHNA, CDR2 SNTAGT. Unmatched junction bases numbered 15, after V lost 6 bases and J lost 4 bases. The CDR3 length is 16 residues. The CDR3 is CASRLLRDRPFYEQYF. CDR3 nucleotide sequence: TGTGCCAGCAGACTACTCCGGGACAGACCTTTTTACGAGCAGTACTTC.

This chain connects TRBV5-1 to TRBJ1-1, with 8 nucleotides matching TRBD1. There are 15 residues in the CDR3. The germline V gene encodes CDR1 SGHRS and CDR2 YFSETQ. The J segment lost 11 bases and the V segment lost 4 bases, leaving 16 bases of the junction unmatched. The CDR3 sequence: CASSLDRGPTRNAFF. The CDR3 DNA follows: TGCGCCAGCAGCCTCGACAGGGGCCCAACGCGGAACGCTTTCTTT.